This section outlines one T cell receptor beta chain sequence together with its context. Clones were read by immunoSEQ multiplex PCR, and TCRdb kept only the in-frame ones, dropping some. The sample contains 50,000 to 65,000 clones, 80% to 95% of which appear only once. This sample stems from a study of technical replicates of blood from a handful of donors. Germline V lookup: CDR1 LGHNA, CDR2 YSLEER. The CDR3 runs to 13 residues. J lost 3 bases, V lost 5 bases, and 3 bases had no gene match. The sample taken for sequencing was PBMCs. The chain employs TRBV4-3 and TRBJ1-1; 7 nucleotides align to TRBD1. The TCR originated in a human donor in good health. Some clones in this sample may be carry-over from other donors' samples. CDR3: CASSYTGDTEAFF. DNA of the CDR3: TGCGCCAGCAGCTATACAGGGGACACTGAAGCTTTCTTT.